This is a list of T cell receptor beta chains from one sample in a study of control samples from healthy donors and cancer patients. This table comes from immunoSEQ multiplex PCR, and its TCRdb copy is limited to in-frame clones, with some not included. The repertoire holds approximately 150,000 clones, with 90% to 95% as singletons. Specimen: blood. All receptors derive from a man between 18 and 35 years old in good health. Each CDR3 is given with its conserved first and last residue. A D gene is named only where the DNA matches it firmly. Clone sizes are given selectively: once, few, many, or a class where the clone is expanded.

CDR3 length: 14
clone size: NA
D gene: NA
J gene: TRBJ1-1
V gene: TRBV27
CDR3 protein: CASSLGVMNTEAFF
CDR3 DNA: TGTGCCAGCAGTTTGGGGGTCATGAACACTGAAGCTTTCTTT

CDR3 length: 13
clone size: NA
D gene: TRBD2
J gene: TRBJ2-1
V gene: TRBV2
CDR3 protein: CASGTSFVNEQFF
CDR3 DNA: TGTGCCAGTGGGACTAGCTTTGTGAATGAGCAGTTCTTC

CDR3 length: 15
clone size: NA
D gene: NA
J gene: TRBJ1-2
V gene: TRBV12-5
CDR3 protein: CASGLVLGFNYGYTF
CDR3 DNA: TGTGCTAGTGGTTTGGTTCTCGGGTTCAACTATGGCTACACCTTC

CDR3 length: 12
clone size: NA
D gene: NA
J gene: TRBJ2-3
V gene: TRBV5-1
CDR3 protein: CASGETTDTQYF
CDR3 DNA: TGCGCCTCTGGGGAGACCACAGATACGCAGTATTTT

CDR3 length: 16
clone size: NA
D gene: NA
J gene: TRBJ1-2
V gene: TRBV28
CDR3 protein: CASSSHPKKLNYGYTF
CDR3 DNA: TGTGCCAGCAGTTCCCACCCCAAAAAACTTAACTATGGCTACACCTTC

CDR3 length: 14
clone size: NA
D gene: TRBD1
J gene: TRBJ2-7
V gene: TRBV29-1
CDR3 protein: CSVVGQGSSYEQYF
CDR3 DNA: TGCAGCGTTGTCGGACAGGGGTCTTCCTACGAGCAGTACTTC

CDR3 length: 14
clone size: NA
D gene: NA
J gene: TRBJ1-1
V gene: TRBV3-1/TRBV3-2
CDR3 protein: CASSQGFGNTEAFF
CDR3 DNA: TGTGCCAGCAGCCAGGGGTTTGGGAACACTGAAGCTTTCTTT

CDR3 length: 12
clone size: NA
D gene: NA
J gene: TRBJ1-2
V gene: TRBV4-2
CDR3 protein: CASSQDLRGYTF
CDR3 DNA: TGTGCCAGCAGCCAAGATCTACGCGGCTACACCTTC

CDR3 length: 11
clone size: NA
D gene: NA
J gene: TRBJ2-1
V gene: TRBV28
CDR3 protein: CASTALNEQFF
CDR3 DNA: TGTGCCAGCACGGCTCTCAATGAGCAGTTCTTC

CDR3 length: 16
clone size: NA
D gene: TRBD2
J gene: TRBJ2-2
V gene: TRBV15
CDR3 protein: CATSFKREVNTGELFF
CDR3 DNA: TGTGCCACCAGCTTCAAGCGGGAGGTAAACACCGGGGAGCTGTTTTTT

CDR3 length: 14
clone size: NA
D gene: NA
J gene: TRBJ1-3
V gene: TRBV30
CDR3 protein: CAQEATTSGNTIYF
CDR3 DNA: TGTGCCCAGGAGGCAACCACATCTGGAAACACCATATATTTT

CDR3 length: 18
clone size: NA
D gene: NA
J gene: TRBJ2-1
V gene: TRBV28
CDR3 protein: CASSPYGAGPYSYNEQFF
CDR3 DNA: TGTGCCAGCAGTCCTTACGGGGCGGGGCCCTACTCCTACAATGAGCAGTTCTTC

CDR3 length: 12
clone size: NA
D gene: NA
J gene: TRBJ2-1
V gene: TRBV4-2
CDR3 protein: CASSQGGNEQFF
CDR3 DNA: TGTGCCAGCAGCCAAGGGGGCAATGAGCAGTTCTTC

CDR3 length: 16
clone size: once
D gene: NA
J gene: TRBJ1-6
V gene: TRBV6-1
CDR3 protein: CASSEAPWTTDSPLHF
CDR3 DNA: TGTGCCAGCAGTGAAGCCCCGTGGACAACGGATTCACCCCTCCACTTT

CDR3 length: 13
clone size: NA
D gene: NA
J gene: TRBJ2-3
V gene: TRBV30
CDR3 protein: CAWSFSATDTQYF
CDR3 DNA: TGTGCCTGGAGTTTCAGTGCCACAGATACGCAGTATTTT

CDR3 length: 15
clone size: NA
D gene: NA
J gene: TRBJ1-5
V gene: TRBV19
CDR3 protein: CASSIDRLSNQPQHF
CDR3 DNA: TGTGCCAGTAGTATAGACAGGCTTAGCAATCAGCCCCAGCATTTT

CDR3 length: 15
clone size: NA
D gene: NA
J gene: TRBJ1-4
V gene: TRBV29-1
CDR3 protein: CSVEELGGFNEKLFF
CDR3 DNA: TGCAGCGTTGAAGAACTAGGCGGATTTAATGAAAAACTGTTTTTT

CDR3 length: 15
clone size: NA
D gene: TRBD2
J gene: TRBJ2-1
V gene: TRBV11-1
CDR3 protein: CASSQGTSGNHEQFF
CDR3 DNA: TGTGCCAGCAGCCAAGGGACTAGCGGGAACCATGAGCAGTTCTTC

CDR3 length: 16
clone size: NA
D gene: TRBD2
J gene: TRBJ2-1
V gene: TRBV3-1/TRBV3-2
CDR3 protein: CASSQDPSGTYNEQFF
CDR3 DNA: TGTGCCAGCAGCCAAGATCCTAGCGGGACCTACAATGAGCAGTTCTTC

CDR3 length: 15
clone size: NA
D gene: TRBD2
J gene: TRBJ2-1
V gene: TRBV19
CDR3 protein: CATNRAGGSYNEQFF
CDR3 DNA: TGTGCCACGAACCGGGCGGGAGGGTCCTACAATGAGCAGTTCTTC

CDR3 length: 12
clone size: NA
D gene: NA
J gene: TRBJ2-2
V gene: TRBV7-3
CDR3 protein: CASSSPAGELFF
CDR3 DNA: TGTGCCAGCAGCTCGCCGGCCGGGGAGCTGTTTTTT

CDR3 length: 13
clone size: NA
D gene: NA
J gene: TRBJ1-4
V gene: TRBV20-1
CDR3 protein: CSASGETNEKLFF
CDR3 DNA: TGCAGTGCTAGTGGGGAGACTAATGAAAAACTGTTTTTT

CDR3 length: 13
clone size: once
D gene: TRBD1
J gene: TRBJ1-1
V gene: TRBV30
CDR3 protein: CAWEATGVTEAFF
CDR3 DNA: TGTGCCTGGGAAGCTACAGGGGTAACTGAAGCTTTCTTT

CDR3 length: 14
clone size: NA
D gene: NA
J gene: TRBJ1-2
V gene: TRBV4-2
CDR3 protein: CASSQDRSSDGYTF
CDR3 DNA: TGTGCCAGCAGCCAAGATCGGTCCAGCGATGGCTACACCTTC

CDR3 length: 15
clone size: NA
D gene: TRBD1
J gene: TRBJ2-7
V gene: TRBV24-1
CDR3 protein: CATSDLNRGTYEQYF
CDR3 DNA: TGTGCCACCAGTGATTTGAACAGGGGGACCTACGAGCAGTACTTC

CDR3 length: 12
clone size: NA
D gene: NA
J gene: TRBJ2-1
V gene: TRBV5-1
CDR3 protein: CASSLLGNEQFF
CDR3 DNA: TGCGCCAGCAGCCTTCTCGGCAATGAGCAGTTCTTC

CDR3 length: 13
clone size: NA
D gene: TRBD2
J gene: TRBJ2-3
V gene: TRBV30
CDR3 protein: CAWTSGGADTQYF
CDR3 DNA: TGTGCCTGGACTAGCGGGGGGGCGGATACGCAGTATTTT

CDR3 length: 13
clone size: NA
D gene: NA
J gene: TRBJ1-6
V gene: TRBV2
CDR3 protein: CASSEDIAVTLHF
CDR3 DNA: TGTGCCAGCAGTGAAGACATCGCCGTAACCCTCCACTTT

CDR3 length: 14
clone size: NA
D gene: NA
J gene: TRBJ1-5
V gene: TRBV19
CDR3 protein: CASSGTPFHQPQHF
CDR3 DNA: TGTGCCAGTAGTGGCACACCGTTCCATCAGCCCCAGCATTTT

CDR3 length: 15
clone size: NA
D gene: NA
J gene: TRBJ2-5
V gene: TRBV19
CDR3 protein: CATAPGNSWQETQYF
CDR3 DNA: TGTGCCACTGCTCCGGGCAACTCCTGGCAAGAGACCCAGTACTTC

CDR3 length: 15
clone size: NA
D gene: NA
J gene: TRBJ2-7
V gene: TRBV23-1
CDR3 protein: CASSQGSEQGYEQYF
CDR3 DNA: TGCGCCAGCAGTCAAGGGTCGGAACAGGGTTACGAGCAGTACTTC

CDR3 length: 14
clone size: NA
D gene: TRBD2
J gene: TRBJ2-3
V gene: TRBV10-3
CDR3 protein: CAVSRERSREGQYF
CDR3 DNA: TGTGCCGTCTCCAGGGAAAGGTCTAGGGAGGGGCAGTATTTT

CDR3 length: 17
clone size: NA
D gene: TRBD2
J gene: TRBJ2-2
V gene: TRBV7-9
CDR3 protein: CATPIPLAGGLVGELFF
CDR3 DNA: TGTGCCACCCCTATCCCCCTGGCGGGGGGGCTAGTCGGGGAGCTGTTTTTT

CDR3 length: 17
clone size: once
D gene: TRBD1
J gene: TRBJ1-5
V gene: TRBV18
CDR3 protein: CASSQTNRGLGNQPQHF
CDR3 DNA: TGTGCCAGCTCACAAACAAACAGGGGGCTTGGCAATCAGCCCCAGCATTTT

CDR3 length: 14
clone size: NA
D gene: TRBD1
J gene: TRBJ1-1
V gene: TRBV27
CDR3 protein: CASASTGNGAEAFF
CDR3 DNA: TGTGCCAGCGCATCGACAGGGAACGGAGCTGAAGCTTTCTTT

CDR3 length: 16
clone size: NA
D gene: TRBD2
J gene: TRBJ2-1
V gene: TRBV29-1
CDR3 protein: CSVDYLAGRPYNEQFF
CDR3 DNA: TGCAGCGTTGATTACCTAGCGGGGCGGCCCTACAATGAGCAGTTCTTC

CDR3 length: 16
clone size: NA
D gene: NA
J gene: TRBJ2-1
V gene: TRBV19
CDR3 protein: CASSIVVTGPLGEQFF
CDR3 DNA: TGTGCCAGTAGTATAGTGGTGACAGGACCCCTGGGTGAGCAGTTCTTC

CDR3 length: 14
clone size: NA
D gene: TRBD1
J gene: TRBJ1-1
V gene: TRBV29-1
CDR3 protein: CSVVQGAENTEAFF
CDR3 DNA: TGCAGCGTGGTTCAGGGGGCCGAGAACACTGAAGCTTTCTTT

CDR3 length: 17
clone size: NA
D gene: NA
J gene: TRBJ2-3
V gene: TRBV4-2
CDR3 protein: CASSPTPTGINPDTQYF
CDR3 DNA: TGTGCCAGCAGCCCTACCCCAACAGGGATAAACCCAGATACGCAGTATTTT

CDR3 length: 16
clone size: NA
D gene: NA
J gene: TRBJ2-1
V gene: TRBV15
CDR3 protein: CATSRVMRELGDEQFF
CDR3 DNA: TGTGCCACCAGCAGAGTTATGAGGGAGTTGGGGGATGAGCAGTTCTTC

CDR3 length: 14
clone size: once
D gene: NA
J gene: TRBJ1-4
V gene: TRBV5-4
CDR3 protein: CASSPDSRHEKLFF
CDR3 DNA: TGTGCCAGCAGCCCAGACAGTAGGCATGAAAAACTGTTTTTT

CDR3 length: 12
clone size: NA
D gene: NA
J gene: TRBJ1-5
V gene: TRBV6-5
CDR3 protein: CASSQQGQPQHF
CDR3 DNA: TGTGCCAGCAGCCAACAGGGACAGCCCCAGCATTTT

CDR3 length: 17
clone size: NA
D gene: TRBD1
J gene: TRBJ1-6
V gene: TRBV12-5
CDR3 protein: CASGLLYRDRGSSPLHF
CDR3 DNA: TGTGCTAGTGGTTTGCTCTACCGGGACAGGGGGTCTTCACCCCTCCACTTT

CDR3 length: 13
clone size: NA
D gene: NA
J gene: TRBJ1-1
V gene: TRBV30
CDR3 protein: CAWSFGSGTEAFF
CDR3 DNA: TGTGCCTGGAGTTTCGGATCCGGCACTGAAGCTTTCTTT

CDR3 length: 17
clone size: NA
D gene: TRBD1
J gene: TRBJ1-5
V gene: TRBV4-1
CDR3 protein: CASSQDYRGQGYQPQHF
CDR3 DNA: TGCGCCAGCAGCCAAGATTATAGAGGACAGGGGTATCAGCCCCAGCATTTT

CDR3 length: 13
clone size: NA
D gene: NA
J gene: TRBJ2-7
V gene: TRBV24-1
CDR3 protein: CATSDYNSDEQYF
CDR3 DNA: TGTGCCACCAGTGATTATAACAGCGACGAGCAGTACTTC

CDR3 length: 17
clone size: NA
D gene: TRBD1
J gene: TRBJ1-1
V gene: TRBV11-2
CDR3 protein: CASSPWTGGPLNTEAFF
CDR3 DNA: TGTGCCAGCAGCCCGTGGACAGGGGGCCCCTTGAACACTGAAGCTTTCTTT

CDR3 length: 16
clone size: NA
D gene: TRBD1
J gene: TRBJ1-6
V gene: TRBV18
CDR3 protein: CASSLNRGQSDSPLHF
CDR3 DNA: TGTGCCAGCTCACTAAACAGGGGGCAATCGGATTCACCCCTCCACTTT

CDR3 length: 15
clone size: NA
D gene: TRBD2
J gene: TRBJ2-1
V gene: TRBV12-5
CDR3 protein: CASGPGTNSYNEQFF
CDR3 DNA: TGTGCTAGTGGTCCGGGGACTAACTCCTACAATGAGCAGTTCTTC